The 2 T cell receptor beta chains presented below share a single source sample, sequenced in a study of blood T cell repertoires in COVID-19. TCRdb's copy holds only in-frame clones and misses some; the assay was immunoSEQ multiplex PCR. This sample has around 99,000 clones; about 80% occur once, and the top ten carry 6% to 7%. Sequenced input: peripheral blood. Receptor source: a woman in her 50s with acute or convalescent COVID-19.

Here the CDR3 reads CASTHTKAGASDTQYF. The CDR3 coding sequence is TGTGCCAGCACCCACACGAAGGCAGGGGCATCAGATACGCAGTATTTT. The chain uses TRBV25-1 and TRBJ2-3; D is perhaps TRBD1 (6 bases). Looked up from germline, CDR1 is MGHDK and CDR2 is SYGVNS. Deletions cut 7 bases from V and 4 bases from J, with 21 bases between. The CDR3 covers 16 residues.

This chain links TRBV7-2 with TRBJ1-1; the D gene is possibly TRBD1 (6 bases). CDR3 length: 12 residues. Germline V gene sequence: CDR1 SGHTA, CDR2 FQGNSA. Deletions cut 5 bases from V and 10 bases from J, with 14 bases between. CDR3 sequence (DNA): TGTGCCAGCAGCGCACTACGAGGGGGAGCTTTCTTT. The encoded protein is CASSALRGGAFF.